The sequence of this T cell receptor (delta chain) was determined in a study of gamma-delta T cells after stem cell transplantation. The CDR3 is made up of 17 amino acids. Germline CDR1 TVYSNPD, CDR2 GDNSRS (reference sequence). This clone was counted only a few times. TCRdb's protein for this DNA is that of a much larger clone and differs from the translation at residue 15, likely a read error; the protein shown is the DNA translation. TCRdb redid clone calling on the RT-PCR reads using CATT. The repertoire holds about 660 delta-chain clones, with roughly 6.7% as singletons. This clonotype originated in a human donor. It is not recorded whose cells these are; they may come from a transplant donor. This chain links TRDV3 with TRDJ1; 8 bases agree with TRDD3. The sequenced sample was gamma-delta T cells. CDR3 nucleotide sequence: TGTGCGCAAACTTCCCGATTTACTGGGGGCAACACCGATAAACCCATCTTT. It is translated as CAQTSRFTGGNTDKPIF.